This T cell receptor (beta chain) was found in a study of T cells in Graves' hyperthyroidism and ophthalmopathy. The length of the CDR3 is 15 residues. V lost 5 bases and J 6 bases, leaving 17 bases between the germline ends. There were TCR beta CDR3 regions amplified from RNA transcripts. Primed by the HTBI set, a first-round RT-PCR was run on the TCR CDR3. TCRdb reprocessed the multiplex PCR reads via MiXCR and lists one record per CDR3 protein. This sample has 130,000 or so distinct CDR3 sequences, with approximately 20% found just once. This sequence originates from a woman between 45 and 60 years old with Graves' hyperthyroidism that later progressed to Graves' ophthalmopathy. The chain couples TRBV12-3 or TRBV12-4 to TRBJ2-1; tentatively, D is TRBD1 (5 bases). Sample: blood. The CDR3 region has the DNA TGTGCCAGCAGTCCCCCGTCAAGCAGGGTCAATGAGCAGTTCTTC. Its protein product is CASSPPSSRVNEQFF.